Below are 11 T cell receptor beta chains sequenced from a single sample in a study of blood T cell repertoires in COVID-19. This table comes from immunoSEQ multiplex PCR, and its TCRdb copy is limited to in-frame clones, with some not included. This sample has 30,000 to 40,000 clones; 87% occur once, and the top ten carry 1.5% to 2.5%. What was sequenced was peripheral blood. The source of these receptors is a man in his fifties or sixties with active or convalescent COVID-19.

The table lists this clone with a few counts. The V gene is TRBV5-1, the J gene TRBJ1-6; 7 positions match TRBD1. The V gene end was trimmed by 5 bases and the J gene end by 7 bases; junction bases not matched to a gene: 6. Germline lookup yields CDR1 SGHRS and CDR2 YFSETQ. This CDR3 region has 14 residues. In nucleotides, the CDR3 is TGCGCCAGCAGTTGGACAGGCTCAAATTCACCCCTCCACTTT. As protein: CASSWTGSNSPLHF.

This chain connects TRBV29-1 to TRBJ1-3; TRBD1 is a possible D gene (5 bases). V lost 6 bases and J lost 7, with 16 bases in between. The CDR3 loop spans 13 amino acids. Per germline, CDR1 SQVTM and CDR2 ANQGSEA. CDR3 DNA: TGCAGCGTAGGCGGGGGATCGGGGAACACCATATATTTT. Amino acid sequence: CSVGGGSGNTIYF. The whole variable domain, filled in from reference TRBV29-1 and TRBJ1-3, reads SAVISQKPSRDICQRGTSLTIQCQVDSQVTMMFWYRQQPGQSLTLIATANQGSEATYESGFVIDKFPISRPNLTFSTLTVSNMSPEDSSIYLCSVGGGSGNTIYFGEGSWLTVV.

The CDR3 region is CASSPGQGGDTQYF. CDR3 DNA sequence: TGTGCCAGCTCACCCGGGCAGGGAGGAGATACGCAGTATTTT. The rearrangement uses TRBV18 and TRBJ2-3; D may be TRBD2 (6 bases). The CDR3 is made up of 14 amino acids. CDR1 KGHSH and CDR2 LQKENI come from the germline V gene. V lost 3 bases and J 5 bases, leaving 12 bases between the germline ends.

The chain recombines TRBV19 with TRBJ1-5, with D maybe TRBD1 (5 bases). V was clipped by 5 bases and J by 6 bases, with 14 bases between them. Germline V gene sequence: CDR1 LNHDA, CDR2 SQIVND (reference sequence). This CDR3 contains 14 residues. In nucleotides, the CDR3 is TGTGCCAGTAGTTCAGACAGATCTGGTCAGCCCCAGCATTTT. As protein: CASSSDRSGQPQHF.

This clone was recorded a few times. The chain uses TRBV10-3 and TRBJ1-2, with 10 bases aligning to TRBD1. V shed 4 bases, J shed 6 bases, and the junction held 2 bases outside the gene matches. The CDR3 consists of 13 residues. From germline, CDR1 is ENHRY and CDR2 SYGVKD. The chain's CDR3 is CAISVGTGDGYTF. As DNA, the CDR3 is TGTGCCATCAGTGTAGGGACAGGGGATGGCTACACCTTC.

This chain's CDR3 is CASRLIAGGAYEQYF. CDR3 nucleotide sequence: TGTGCCAGCAGACTTATAGCGGGAGGGGCCTACGAGCAGTACTTC. The chain uses TRBV6-5 and TRBJ2-7; TRBD2 matches at 11 bases. V was clipped by 6 bases and J by 2 bases; unmatched bases: 6. The CDR3 has 15 residues. Germline V gives CDR1 MNHEY, CDR2 SVGAGI.

Turning to this clone: An end of the junction differs from the germline gene, which may be a read error. The chain is built from TRBV7-2 and TRBJ2-3; tentative D call: TRBD2 (7 bases). The V gene's germline CDR1 is SGHTA and CDR2 FQGNSA. The CDR3 spans 12 residues. In nucleotides, the CDR3 is TGTGCCAACAGCTTAGGGGGGGGCGGGCAGTATTTT. It is translated as CANSLGGGGQYF.

This clone was observed once. The V and J genes are TRBV14 and TRBJ2-5; D is perhaps TRBD1 (6 bases). Germline CDR1 and CDR2: SGHDN and FVKESK. V dropped 4 bases and J dropped 4 bases, with 13 bases sitting between them. The CDR3 length is 14 residues. CDR3 coding DNA: TGTGCCAGCAGCCTAAGGGGGACGGGAGAGACCCAGTACTTC. It encodes CASSLRGTGETQYF.

In its sample, this clone was seen a few times. The chain links TRBV18 to TRBJ2-1, with TRBD2 matching over 8 bases. Germline CDR1 and CDR2: KGHSH and LQKENI. The CDR3 loop spans 15 amino acids. Losses at the gene ends were 1 base for V and 4 bases for J; bases not matched to a gene: 3. The CDR3: CASSPQAGGYNEQFF. In DNA, the CDR3 is TGTGCCAGCTCACCACAGGCGGGAGGTTACAATGAGCAGTTCTTC.

The chain joins TRBV5-1 to TRBJ1-2; possibly TRBD1 for D (5 bases). The germline V and J ends were trimmed by 5 bases and 4 bases, with 9 bases remaining between them. The CDR3 contains 12 residues. Germline CDR1 SGHRS, CDR2 YFSETQ. This CDR3 reads CASRDTAYGYTF. CDR3 sequence (DNA): TGCGCCAGCAGGGACACGGCCTATGGCTACACCTTC.

This clone was recorded once. Here the CDR3 DNA reads TGTGCCAGCAGCTTGGGCGCCGGGGATGAGCAGTTCTTC. This encodes CASSLGAGDEQFF. V and J are TRBV5-5 and TRBJ2-1; a possible D gene is TRBD2 (5 bases). Trimming took 0 bases from V and 8 from J, leaving 9 bases between them. Germline V CDR1 and CDR2: SGHKS, YYEKEE (reference sequence). The CDR3 is 13 residues long.